The entry below describes one T cell receptor (beta chain). The antigen is unknown. Every donor contributed roughly 10 milliliters of peripheral blood by blood draw. This record belongs to a study of blood T cells in healthy people across ages. Findings and limits, study-wide: It was the long-lived donors that had more naive CD4+ cells and higher diversity than aged donors.

This CDR3 has 14 residues. V shed 9 bases and J 4 bases; nucleotides not matched to a gene: 9. Germline assignment: CDR1 LNHNV and CDR2 YYDKDF (reference sequence). Sample-barcoded 5' priming and a J-beta primer mix drove a second PCR of roughly 6 to 12 cycles. TCRdb redid the calling of the 5' RACE reads with MiXCR, one entry per CDR3 protein. The sample has approximately 730,000 distinct CDR3 sequences, approximately 39% seen once; the top ten hold roughly 19%. This chain connects TRBV15 to TRBJ1-2; 9 positions agree with TRBD1. This TCR was sampled from a woman aged 55-70 years in good health. The sequencing input was blood. The CDR3, as DNA: TGTGCCACGAACCGGGACAGGGACTTCTATGGCTACACCTTC. Translating it yields CATNRDRDFYGYTF. Complete variable domain (other parts from reference TRBV15 and TRBJ1-2): DAMVIQNPRYQVTQFGKPVTLSCSQTLNHNVMYWYQQKSSQAPKLLFHYYDKDFNNEADTPDNFQSRRPNTSFCFLDIRSPGLGDTAMYLCATNRDRDFYGYTFGSGTRLTVV.